These T cell receptor beta chains were read from a single sample in a study of blood T cells in healthy people across ages. TCRdb used MiXCR to reprocess the 5' RACE reads, holding one entry per CDR3 protein. Of about 580,000 distinct CDR3 sequences in the sample, under 55% were seen once. Sequences were obtained from blood. These receptors originate from a man older than 75 in good health. Each CDR3 is given with its conserved first and last residue. A D gene is named only where the DNA matches it firmly. Rows give clone size only sometimes, using once, few, many, or a class for an expanded clone.

cdr3_length: 13; d_call: .; clone_size: .; v_call: TRBV11-3; j_call: TRBJ1-1; cdr3_nt: TGTGCCAGCAGCTTAGAAGCGCGGGGTGAAGCTTTCTTT; cdr3_aa: CASSLEARGEAFF
cdr3_length: 15; d_call: TRBD2; clone_size: .; v_call: TRBV3-1; j_call: TRBJ2-5; cdr3_nt: TGTGCCAGCAGCCAAGATGGTGGCGGGGGGGCGGCCCAGTACTTC; cdr3_aa: CASSQDGGGGAAQYF
cdr3_length: 22; d_call: TRBD1; clone_size: few; v_call: TRBV12-3/TRBV12-4; j_call: TRBJ2-7; cdr3_nt: TGTGCCAGCAGTTTAGCGAAAGACAGGGATGGGGAACGGCCAAAACCCACCTACGAGCAGTACTTC; cdr3_aa: CASSLAKDRDGERPKPTYEQYF
cdr3_length: 14; d_call: .; clone_size: .; v_call: TRBV6-2/TRBV6-3; j_call: TRBJ1-5; cdr3_nt: TGTGCCAGCAGTTATGCTACGAGCAATCAGCCCCAGCATTTT; cdr3_aa: CASSYATSNQPQHF
cdr3_length: 17; d_call: TRBD2; clone_size: .; v_call: TRBV4-3; j_call: TRBJ2-1; cdr3_nt: TGCGCCAGCAGCCAACCAGGACTAGCGGGTGATTACAATGAGCAGTTCTTC; cdr3_aa: CASSQPGLAGDYNEQFF
cdr3_length: 14; d_call: .; clone_size: few; v_call: TRBV7-6; j_call: TRBJ2-3; cdr3_nt: TGTGCCAGCAGCTCATTCGGATTCACAGATACGCAGTATTTT; cdr3_aa: CASSSFGFTDTQYF
cdr3_length: 13; d_call: .; clone_size: .; v_call: TRBV11-2; j_call: TRBJ2-5; cdr3_nt: TGTGCCAGCAGCCGGGGGCCAGACGAGACCCAGTACTTC; cdr3_aa: CASSRGPDETQYF
cdr3_length: 14; d_call: .; clone_size: few; v_call: TRBV5-1; j_call: TRBJ2-7; cdr3_nt: TGCGCCAGCAGCAGCCAGGAGATTAAATACGAGCAGTACTTC; cdr3_aa: CASSSQEIKYEQYF
cdr3_length: 13; d_call: .; clone_size: .; v_call: TRBV6-2/TRBV6-3; j_call: TRBJ1-1; cdr3_nt: TGTGCCAGCAGTTACTCGAGCGGGATTGAAGCTTTCTTT; cdr3_aa: CASSYSSGIEAFF
cdr3_length: 16; d_call: TRBD2; clone_size: .; v_call: TRBV3-1; j_call: TRBJ2-2; cdr3_nt: TGTGCCAGCAGCCAGGGTCCGGGAGGAAACACCGGGGAGCTGTTTTTT; cdr3_aa: CASSQGPGGNTGELFF